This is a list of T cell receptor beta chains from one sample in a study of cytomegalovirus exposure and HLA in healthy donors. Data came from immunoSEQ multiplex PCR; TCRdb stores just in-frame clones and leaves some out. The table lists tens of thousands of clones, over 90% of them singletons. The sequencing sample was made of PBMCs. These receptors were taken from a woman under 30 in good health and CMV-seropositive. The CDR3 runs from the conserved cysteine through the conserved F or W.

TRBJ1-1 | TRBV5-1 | CASSAWGGENTEAFF
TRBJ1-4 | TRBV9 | CASSVRDTLGEKLFF
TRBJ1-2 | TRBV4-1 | CASSQVKGSEYGYTF
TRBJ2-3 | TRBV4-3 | CASSHQTGYDTQYF
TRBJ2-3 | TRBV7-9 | CASSQDRDQDTQYF
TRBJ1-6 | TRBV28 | CASSKAANNSPLHF
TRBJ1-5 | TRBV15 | CATRGNDRRQHF
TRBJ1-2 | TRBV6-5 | CASRDYEFYGYTF
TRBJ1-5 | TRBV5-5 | CASSYGLTNQPQHF
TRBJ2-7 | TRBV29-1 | CSVRDTASYEQYF
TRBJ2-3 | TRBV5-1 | CASSLDLASSTDTQYF
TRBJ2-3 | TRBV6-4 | CASKGASTDTQYF
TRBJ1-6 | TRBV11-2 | CASSLVPTGSSYNSPLHF
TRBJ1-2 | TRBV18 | CASSPSGQEGGYTF
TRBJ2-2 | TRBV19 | CASTVWGGGELFF
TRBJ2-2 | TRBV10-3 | CAISDPPSENTGELFF
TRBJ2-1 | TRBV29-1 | CSGHFSGGAKNEQFF
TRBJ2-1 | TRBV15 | CATPRQDGRAGSFLDNEQFF
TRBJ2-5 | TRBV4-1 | CASSQEEIRAYQETQYF
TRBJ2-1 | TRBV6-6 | CASSSGLSYNEQFF
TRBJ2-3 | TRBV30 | CAWDFTGGATQYF
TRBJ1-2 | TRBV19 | CASSTFRDRGQDYGYTF
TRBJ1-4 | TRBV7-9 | CASGTTNEKLFF
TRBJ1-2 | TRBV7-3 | CASACGGYTF
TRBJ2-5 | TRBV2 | CASSREETQYF
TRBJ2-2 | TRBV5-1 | CASSLAAGLRGELFF
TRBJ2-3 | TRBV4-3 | CASSQDLARGVADTQYF
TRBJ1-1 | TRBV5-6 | CASSLQVLNTEAFF
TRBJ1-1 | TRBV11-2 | CASSLDQAGWAEAFF
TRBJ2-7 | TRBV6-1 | CASSEALAGAYEQYF
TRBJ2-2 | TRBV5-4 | CASRRDAANTGELFF
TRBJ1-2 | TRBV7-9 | CASSLGPQGTGYTF
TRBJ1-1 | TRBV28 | CASSGGRGPGMNTEAFF
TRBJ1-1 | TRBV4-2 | CASSQMNRVANTEAFF
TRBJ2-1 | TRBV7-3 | CASSQQGGDEQFF
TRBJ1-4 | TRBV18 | CASSPPGQYNEKLFF
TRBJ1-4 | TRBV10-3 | CAISDSGQAQKLFF
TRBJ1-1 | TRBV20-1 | CTGTGERAFF
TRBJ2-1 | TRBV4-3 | CASSQLQGGNEQFF
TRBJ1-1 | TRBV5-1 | CASSLETGNTEAFF
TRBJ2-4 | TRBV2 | CASSSYGGQGNIQYF
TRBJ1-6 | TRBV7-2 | CASSSGRGGSDSPLHF
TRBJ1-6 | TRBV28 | CASSRLSSAYNSPLHF
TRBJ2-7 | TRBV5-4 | CASSLTGTGPYEQYF
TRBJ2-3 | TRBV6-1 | CASSEVGGALPDTQYF
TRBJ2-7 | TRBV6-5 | CASRGAEHSYEQYF
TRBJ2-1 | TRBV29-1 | CSVGQREGNEQFF
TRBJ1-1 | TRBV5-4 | CASSLNRRGTEAFF
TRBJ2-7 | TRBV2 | CASRAGQGAYEQYF
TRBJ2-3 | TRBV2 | CASSERDYRQMRTDTQYF
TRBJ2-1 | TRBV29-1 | CSVESRAGGSYNEQFF
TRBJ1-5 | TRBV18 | CASSQDRAGNQPQHF
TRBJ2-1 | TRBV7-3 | CASSSLLRGAGGNEQFF
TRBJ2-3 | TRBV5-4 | CASSGPRGSQYF